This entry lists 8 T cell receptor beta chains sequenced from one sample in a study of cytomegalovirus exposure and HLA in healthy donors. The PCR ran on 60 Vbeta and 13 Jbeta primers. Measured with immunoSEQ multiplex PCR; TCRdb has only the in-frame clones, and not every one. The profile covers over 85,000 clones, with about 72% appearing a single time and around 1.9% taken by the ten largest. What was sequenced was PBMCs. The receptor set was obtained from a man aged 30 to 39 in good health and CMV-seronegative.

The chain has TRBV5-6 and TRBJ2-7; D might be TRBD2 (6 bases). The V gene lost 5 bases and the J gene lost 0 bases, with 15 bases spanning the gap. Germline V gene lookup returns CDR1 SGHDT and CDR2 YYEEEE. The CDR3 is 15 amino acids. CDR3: CASRSGTDYSYEQYF. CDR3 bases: TGTGCCAGCAGATCCGGGACTGACTACTCCTACGAGCAGTACTTC.

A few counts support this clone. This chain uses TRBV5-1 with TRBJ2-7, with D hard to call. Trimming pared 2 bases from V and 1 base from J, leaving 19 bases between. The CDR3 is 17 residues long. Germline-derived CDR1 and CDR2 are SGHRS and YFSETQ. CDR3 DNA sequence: TGCGCCAGCAGCTTAGCGCCGACGGATCTAATGTCCTACGAGCAGTACTTC. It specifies CASSLAPTDLMSYEQYF.

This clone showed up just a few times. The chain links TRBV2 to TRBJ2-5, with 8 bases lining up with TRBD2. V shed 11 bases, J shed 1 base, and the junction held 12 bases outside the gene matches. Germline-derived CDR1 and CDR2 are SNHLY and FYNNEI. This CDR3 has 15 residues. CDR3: CAGRGGGTSQETQYF. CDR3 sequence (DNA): TGTGCCGGACGAGGGGGAGGGACTAGCCAAGAGACCCAGTACTTC.

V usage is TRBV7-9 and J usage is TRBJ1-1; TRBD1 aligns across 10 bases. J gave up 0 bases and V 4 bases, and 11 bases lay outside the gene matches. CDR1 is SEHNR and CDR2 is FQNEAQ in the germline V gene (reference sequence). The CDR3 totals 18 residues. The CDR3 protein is CASSSRTRDRGMNTEAFF. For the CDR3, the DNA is TGTGCCAGCAGCTCCCGAACCCGGGACAGGGGTATGAACACTGAAGCTTTCTTT.

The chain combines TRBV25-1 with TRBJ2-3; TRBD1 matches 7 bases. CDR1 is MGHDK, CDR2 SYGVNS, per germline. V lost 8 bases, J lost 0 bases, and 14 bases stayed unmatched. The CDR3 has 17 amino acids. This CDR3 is CASSPGQIQLSTDTQYF. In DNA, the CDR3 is TGTGCCAGCTCCCCGGGACAGATCCAGCTTAGCACAGATACGCAGTATTTT.

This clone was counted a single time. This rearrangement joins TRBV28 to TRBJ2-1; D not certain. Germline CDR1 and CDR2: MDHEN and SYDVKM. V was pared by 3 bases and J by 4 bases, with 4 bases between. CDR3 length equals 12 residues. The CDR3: CASSLTYNEQFF. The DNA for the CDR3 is TGTGCCAGCAGTTTGACATACAATGAGCAGTTCTTC. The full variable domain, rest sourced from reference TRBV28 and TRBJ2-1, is DVKVTQSSRYLVKRTGEKVFLECVQDMDHENMFWYRQDPGLGLRLIYFSYDVKMKEKGDIPEGYSVSREKKERFSLILESASTNQTSMYLCASSLTYNEQFFGPGTRLTVL.

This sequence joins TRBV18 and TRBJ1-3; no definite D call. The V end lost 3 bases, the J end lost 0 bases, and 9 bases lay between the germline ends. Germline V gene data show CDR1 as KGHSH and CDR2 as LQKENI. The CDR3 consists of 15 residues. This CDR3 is CASSPYGSSGNTIYF. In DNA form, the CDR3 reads TGTGCCAGCTCACCCTATGGGAGCTCTGGAAACACCATATATTTT.

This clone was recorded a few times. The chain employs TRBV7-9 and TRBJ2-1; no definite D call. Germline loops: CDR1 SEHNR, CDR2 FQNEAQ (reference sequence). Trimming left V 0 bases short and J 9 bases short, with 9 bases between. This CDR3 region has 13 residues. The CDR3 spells CASSLAVESEQFF. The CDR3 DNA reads TGTGCCAGCAGCTTAGCGGTAGAAAGTGAGCAGTTCTTC.